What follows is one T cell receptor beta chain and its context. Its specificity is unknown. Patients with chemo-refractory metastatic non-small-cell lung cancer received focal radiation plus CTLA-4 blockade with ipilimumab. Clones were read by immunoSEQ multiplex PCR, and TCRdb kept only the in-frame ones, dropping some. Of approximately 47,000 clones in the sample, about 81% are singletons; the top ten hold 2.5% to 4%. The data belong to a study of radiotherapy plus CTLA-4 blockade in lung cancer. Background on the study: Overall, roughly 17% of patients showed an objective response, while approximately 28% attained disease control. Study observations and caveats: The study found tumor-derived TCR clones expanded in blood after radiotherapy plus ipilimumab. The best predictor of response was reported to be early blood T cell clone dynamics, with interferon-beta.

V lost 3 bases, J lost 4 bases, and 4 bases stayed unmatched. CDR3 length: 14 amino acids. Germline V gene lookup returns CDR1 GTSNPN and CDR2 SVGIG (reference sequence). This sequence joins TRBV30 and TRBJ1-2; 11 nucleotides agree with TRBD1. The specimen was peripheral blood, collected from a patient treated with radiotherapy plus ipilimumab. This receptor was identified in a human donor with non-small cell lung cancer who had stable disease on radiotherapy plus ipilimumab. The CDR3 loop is CAWSGTGGIYGYTF. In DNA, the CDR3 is TGTGCCTGGAGCGGGACAGGGGGAATCTATGGCTACACCTTC.